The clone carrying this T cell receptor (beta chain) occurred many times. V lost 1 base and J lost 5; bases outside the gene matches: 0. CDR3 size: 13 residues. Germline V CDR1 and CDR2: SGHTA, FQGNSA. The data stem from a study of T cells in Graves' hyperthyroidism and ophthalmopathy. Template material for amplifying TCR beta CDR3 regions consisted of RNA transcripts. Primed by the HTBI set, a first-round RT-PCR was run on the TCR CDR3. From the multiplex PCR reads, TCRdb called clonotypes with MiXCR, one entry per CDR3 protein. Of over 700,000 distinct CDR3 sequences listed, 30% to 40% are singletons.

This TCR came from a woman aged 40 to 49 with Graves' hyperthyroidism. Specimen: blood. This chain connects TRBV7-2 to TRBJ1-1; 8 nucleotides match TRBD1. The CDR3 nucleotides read TGTGCCAGCAGCTTAGGACAGGGGACTGAAGCTTTCTTT. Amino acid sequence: CASSLGQGTEAFF.